This TCR beta chain stems from a study of T cells after yellow fever vaccination. Study summary: SMART-Seq v4 Ultra Low Input served to prepare low-cell-number fractions.

V was trimmed by 5 bases and J by 1 base, leaving 8 bases between them. Germline CDR1 LNHDA, CDR2 SQIVND (reference sequence). The length of the CDR3 is 13 residues. The study made its TCR cDNA through 5'RACE template switching. That step introduced a universal primer site along with UMIs. TCRdb redid the calling of the 5' RACE reads with MiXCR, one entry per CDR3 protein. This sample has hundreds of thousands of distinct CDR3 sequences, with 8.7% found just once. A note on this clonotype: The antigen remains undetermined.

General study results and limits: Contaminants from the bulk population, in the form of abundant clonotypes, could be found in FACS-sorted repertoires.

The sample in question was CD4+ T cells sorted from PBMCs, obtained 5 days after the yellow fever booster vaccination. The V call is TRBV19, the J call TRBJ1-1; D perhaps matches TRBD1 (5 bases). The clonotype originates from a man aged 18 to 35 who received the YFV17D yellow fever vaccine. CDR3 amino acids: CASSWDGNTEAFF. The CDR3 DNA reads TGTGCCAGTAGTTGGGACGGGAACACTGAAGCTTTCTTT.